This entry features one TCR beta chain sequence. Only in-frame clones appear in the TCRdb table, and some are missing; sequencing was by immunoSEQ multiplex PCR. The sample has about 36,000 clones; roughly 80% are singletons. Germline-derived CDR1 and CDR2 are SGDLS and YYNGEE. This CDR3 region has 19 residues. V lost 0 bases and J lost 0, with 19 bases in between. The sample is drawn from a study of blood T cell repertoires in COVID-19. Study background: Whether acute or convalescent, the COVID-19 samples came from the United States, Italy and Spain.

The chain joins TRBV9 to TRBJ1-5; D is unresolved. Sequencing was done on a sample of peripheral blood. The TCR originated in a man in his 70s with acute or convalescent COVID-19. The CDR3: CASSVVPYRVPDSNQPQHF. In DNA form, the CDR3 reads TGTGCCAGCAGCGTAGTTCCCTACAGAGTCCCGGATAGCAATCAGCCCCAGCATTTT.